A single sample gave rise to the 9 T cell receptor beta chains below, sequenced in a study of blood T cell repertoires in COVID-19. The data were produced by immunoSEQ multiplex PCR, yet TCRdb's version contains in-frame clones alone and is incomplete. Among approximately 480,000 clones listed, roughly nine tenths were seen once. Sample: peripheral blood. These receptors came from a man younger than 35 with COVID-19, enrolled during active disease.

V gene TRBV6-5 combines with J gene TRBJ1-1, with a possible D match to TRBD1 (6 bases). This CDR3 has 13 residues. The V gene lost 10 bases and the J gene lost 0 bases, with 12 bases spanning the gap. Germline lookup yields CDR1 MNHEY and CDR2 SVGAGI. The CDR3 DNA reads TGTGCCACAAGACGGGACATGAACACTGAAGCTTTCTTT. Encoded protein: CATRRDMNTEAFF.

The gene calls are TRBV30 and TRBJ2-3; 8 nucleotides line up with TRBD2. This CDR3 is 15 amino acids long. The ends lost 5 bases at V and 0 bases at J; junction bases unmatched: 7. CDR1 and CDR2 (germline): GTSNPN, SVGIG (reference sequence). CDR3 bases: TGTGCCTGGGCGAACGGGAGGGCTAGCACAGATACGCAGTATTTT. This gives the protein CAWANGRASTDTQYF.

The genes are TRBV7-7 and TRBJ2-7; D may be TRBD1 (6 bases). CDR3 size: 13 residues. V dropped 5 bases and J dropped 2 bases, with 10 bases sitting between them. CDR1 and CDR2 (germline): SSHAT, FNYEAQ (reference sequence). The CDR3 here is CASSPGQPYEQYF. The CDR3 nucleotides are TGTGCCAGCAGCCCAGGACAGCCCTACGAGCAGTACTTC. Full variable domain (remainder filled in from reference TRBV7-7 and TRBJ2-7): GAGVSQSPRYKVTKRGQDVTLRCDPISSHATLYWYQQALGQGPEFLTYFNYEAQPDKSGLPSDRFSAERPEGSISTLTIQRTEQRDSAMYRCASSPGQPYEQYFGPGTRLTVT.

The rearrangement links TRBV11-2 to TRBJ2-7; 9 positions agree with TRBD2. Germline CDR1 reads SGHAT; CDR2 reads FQNNGV. The CDR3 sequence is 15 residues long. The junction had 5 bases not matched to a gene; V was cut back by 5 bases and J by 0 bases. The CDR3 nucleotides are TGTGCCAGCAGCCCGATAGCGGGGGACTCCTACGAGCAGTACTTC. Amino acid sequence: CASSPIAGDSYEQYF.

The gene calls are TRBV6-5 and TRBJ1-4; 7 bases line up with TRBD1. The CDR3 covers 14 residues. V shed 6 bases and J 8 bases; nucleotides not matched to a gene: 9. The V gene's germline CDR1 is MNHEY and CDR2 SVGAGI. CDR3 loop: CASRRDRVKEKLFF. The CDR3 DNA reads TGTGCCAGCAGGCGTGACAGGGTCAAGGAAAAACTGTTTTTT.

The CDR3 DNA is TGTGCCAGCAGCTCACTAGCGGGGGGGCCCGGGGAGCTGTTTTTT. This translates into CASSSLAGGPGELFF. The chain carries TRBV7-9 and TRBJ2-2; 13 bases are a match to TRBD2. Germline V gives CDR1 SEHNR, CDR2 FQNEAQ (reference sequence). J lost 6 bases, V lost 4 bases, and 2 bases had no gene match. The CDR3 extends over 15 amino acids.

This clone was observed many times. The genes are TRBV7-8 and TRBJ2-3; 9 bases are shared with TRBD2. CDR3 length equals 17 residues. The germline gives CDR1 SGHVS, CDR2 FQNEAQ. The V segment lost 5 bases and the J segment 0 bases; nucleotides outside the gene matches: 9. This CDR3 is CASSPTSLAGSTDTQYF. The CDR3 DNA reads as TGTGCCAGCAGCCCGACGAGTCTAGCGGGAAGCACAGATACGCAGTATTTT.

CDR3 region: CASSVNIASGKNHEQYF. In nucleotides, the CDR3 is TGTGCCAGCAGCGTCAATATTGCTAGCGGGAAAAATCACGAGCAGTACTTC. The V gene is TRBV9, the J gene TRBJ2-7; the match to TRBD2 covers 9 bases. Germline loops: CDR1 SGDLS, CDR2 YYNGEE. CDR3 length: 17 amino acids. J was trimmed by 5 bases and V by 2 bases; bases with no gene match: 14.

The V call is TRBV15, the J call TRBJ1-5; the match to TRBD1 covers 9 bases. This CDR3 is 15 amino acids long. J lost 4 bases, V lost 1 base, and 2 bases had no gene match. Germline V lookup: CDR1 LNHNV, CDR2 YYDKDF (reference sequence). CDR3 sequence (DNA): TGTGCCACCAGCAGAGGGACAGGGGATAATCAGCCCCAGCATTTT. Protein product: CATSRGTGDNQPQHF.